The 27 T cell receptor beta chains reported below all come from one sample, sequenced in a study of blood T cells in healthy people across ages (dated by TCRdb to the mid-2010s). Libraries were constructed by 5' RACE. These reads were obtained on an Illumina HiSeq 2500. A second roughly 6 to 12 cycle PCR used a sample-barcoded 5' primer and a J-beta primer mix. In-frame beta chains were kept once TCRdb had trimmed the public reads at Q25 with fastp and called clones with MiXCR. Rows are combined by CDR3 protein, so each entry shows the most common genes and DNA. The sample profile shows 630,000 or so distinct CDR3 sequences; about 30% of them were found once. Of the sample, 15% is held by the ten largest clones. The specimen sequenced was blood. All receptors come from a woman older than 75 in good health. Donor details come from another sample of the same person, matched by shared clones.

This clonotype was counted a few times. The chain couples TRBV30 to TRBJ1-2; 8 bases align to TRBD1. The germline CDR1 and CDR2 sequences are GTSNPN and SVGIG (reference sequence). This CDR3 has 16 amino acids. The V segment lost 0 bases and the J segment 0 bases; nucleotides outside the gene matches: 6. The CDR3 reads CAWSVTRTGTNYGYTF. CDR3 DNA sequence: TGTGCCTGGAGTGTAACCAGGACAGGGACTAACTATGGCTACACCTTC.

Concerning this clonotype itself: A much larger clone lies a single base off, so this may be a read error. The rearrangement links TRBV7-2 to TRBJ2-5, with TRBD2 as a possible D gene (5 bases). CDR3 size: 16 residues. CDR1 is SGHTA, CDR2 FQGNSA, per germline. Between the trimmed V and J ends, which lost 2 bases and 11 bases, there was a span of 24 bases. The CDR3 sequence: CASSLLAAATYNEQYF. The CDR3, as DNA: TGTGCCAGCAGCTTACTAGCCGCCGCGACTTACAATGAGCAGTACTTC.

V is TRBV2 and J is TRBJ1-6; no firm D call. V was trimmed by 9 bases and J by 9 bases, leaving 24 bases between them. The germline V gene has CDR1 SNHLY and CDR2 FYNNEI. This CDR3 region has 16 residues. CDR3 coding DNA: TGTGCCAGTAAGAAGAGGGCCCTCTTTAGAAGTTCACCCCTCCACTTT. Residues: CASKKRALFRSSPLHF.

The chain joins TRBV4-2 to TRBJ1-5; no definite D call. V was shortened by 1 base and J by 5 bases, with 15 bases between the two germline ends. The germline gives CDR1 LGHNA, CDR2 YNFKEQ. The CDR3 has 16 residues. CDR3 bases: TGTGCCAGCAGCCAAGTATGGGCCAAAAACGATCAGCCCCAGCATTTT. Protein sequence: CASSQVWAKNDQPQHF.

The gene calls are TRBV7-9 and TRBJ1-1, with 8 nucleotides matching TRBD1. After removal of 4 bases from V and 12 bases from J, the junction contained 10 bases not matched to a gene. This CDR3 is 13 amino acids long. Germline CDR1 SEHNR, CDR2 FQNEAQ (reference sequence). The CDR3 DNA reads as TGTGCCAGCAGCTCGACCGGACAGGGTGAGACTTTCTTT. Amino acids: CASSSTGQGETFF.

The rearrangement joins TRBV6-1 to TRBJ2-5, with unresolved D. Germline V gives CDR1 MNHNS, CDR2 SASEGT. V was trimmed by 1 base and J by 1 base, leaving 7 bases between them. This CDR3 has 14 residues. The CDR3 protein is CASSEVWFQETQYF. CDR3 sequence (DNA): TGTGCCAGCAGTGAAGTGTGGTTCCAAGAGACCCAGTACTTC.

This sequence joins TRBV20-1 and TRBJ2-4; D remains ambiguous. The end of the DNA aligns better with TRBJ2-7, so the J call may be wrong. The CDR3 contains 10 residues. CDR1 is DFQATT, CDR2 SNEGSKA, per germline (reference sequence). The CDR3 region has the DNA TGCAGTGCTAGAGTAGCCGAGCAGTACTTC. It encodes CSARVAEQYF.

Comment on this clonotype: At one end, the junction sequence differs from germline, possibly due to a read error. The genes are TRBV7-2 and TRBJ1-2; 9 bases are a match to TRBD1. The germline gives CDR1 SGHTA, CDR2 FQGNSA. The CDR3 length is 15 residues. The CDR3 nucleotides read TGTGCCAGCAGCCCTGGGACAGGGCAACGCTATAGCTACACCTTC. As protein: CASSPGTGQRYSYTF.

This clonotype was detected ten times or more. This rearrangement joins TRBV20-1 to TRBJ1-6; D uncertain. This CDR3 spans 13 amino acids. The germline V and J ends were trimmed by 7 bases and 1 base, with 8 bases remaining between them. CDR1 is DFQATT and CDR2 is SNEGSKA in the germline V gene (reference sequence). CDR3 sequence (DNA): TGCAGTGTCCAGGAGTCCTATAATTCACCCCTCCACTTT. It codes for CSVQESYNSPLHF.

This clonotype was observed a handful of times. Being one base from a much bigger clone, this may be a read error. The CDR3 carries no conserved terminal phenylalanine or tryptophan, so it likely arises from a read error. The CDR3 protein is CASINSGGDYNEQFV. CDR3 DNA sequence: TGTGCCAGCATCAATAGCGGGGGGGACTACAATGAGCAGTTCGTC. The chain combines TRBV6-2 or TRBV6-3 with TRBJ2-1; 11 bases map to TRBD2. This CDR3 region has 15 residues. Germline V gene data show CDR1 as MNHEY and CDR2 as SVGEGT. V trimming: 7 bases; J trimming: 3 bases; junction bases outside the gene matches: 5.

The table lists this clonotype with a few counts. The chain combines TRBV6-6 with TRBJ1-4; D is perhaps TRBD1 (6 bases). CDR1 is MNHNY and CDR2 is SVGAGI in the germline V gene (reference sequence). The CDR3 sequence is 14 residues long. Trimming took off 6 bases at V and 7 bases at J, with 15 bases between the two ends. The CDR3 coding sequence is TGTGCCAGCAGGGGGGCCAGGGCGGGTGAAAAACTGTTTTTT. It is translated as CASRGARAGEKLFF.

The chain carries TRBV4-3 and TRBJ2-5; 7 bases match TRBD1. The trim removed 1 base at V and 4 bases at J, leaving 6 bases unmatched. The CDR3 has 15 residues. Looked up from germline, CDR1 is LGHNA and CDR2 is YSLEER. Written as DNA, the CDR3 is TGCGCCAGCAGCCAAGGGCAGGGGGATGCAGAGACCCAGTACTTC. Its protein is CASSQGQGDAETQYF.

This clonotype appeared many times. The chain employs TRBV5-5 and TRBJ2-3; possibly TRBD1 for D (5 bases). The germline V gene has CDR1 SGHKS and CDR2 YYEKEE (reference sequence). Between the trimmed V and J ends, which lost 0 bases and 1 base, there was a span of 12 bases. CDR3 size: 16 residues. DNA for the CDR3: TGTGCCAGCAGCTTGGATGGGGCGGCTCGCACAGATACGCAGTATTTT. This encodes CASSLDGAARTDTQYF.

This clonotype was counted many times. The CDR3: CASSQETMGLAGGGEQFF. CDR3 bases: TGCGCCAGCAGCCAAGAAACAATGGGACTAGCGGGGGGTGGGGAGCAGTTCTTC. This chain links TRBV4-1 with TRBJ2-1; the match to TRBD2 covers 15 bases. Germline trimming cut 0 bases from V and 10 bases from J; bases unmatched to any gene: 10. CDR3 length: 18 amino acids. From germline, CDR1 is MGHRA and CDR2 YSYEKL.

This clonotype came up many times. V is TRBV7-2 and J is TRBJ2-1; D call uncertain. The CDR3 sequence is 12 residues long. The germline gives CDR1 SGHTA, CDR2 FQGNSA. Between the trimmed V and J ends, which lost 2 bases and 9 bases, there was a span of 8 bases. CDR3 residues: CASSLFRTEQFF. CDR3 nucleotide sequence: TGTGCCAGCAGCTTATTCAGGACTGAGCAGTTCTTC.

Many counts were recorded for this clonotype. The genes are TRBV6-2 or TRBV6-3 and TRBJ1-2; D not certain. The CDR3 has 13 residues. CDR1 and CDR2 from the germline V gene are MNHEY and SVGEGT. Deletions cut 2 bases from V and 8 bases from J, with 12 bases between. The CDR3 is CASSYKAGNGYTF. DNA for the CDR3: TGTGCCAGCAGTTACAAGGCTGGGAACGGCTACACCTTC.

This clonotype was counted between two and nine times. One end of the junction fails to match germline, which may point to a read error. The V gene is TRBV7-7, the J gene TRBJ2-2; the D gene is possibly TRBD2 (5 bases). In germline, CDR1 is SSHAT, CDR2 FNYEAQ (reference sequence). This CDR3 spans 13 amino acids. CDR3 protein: CASTEGFPGELFF. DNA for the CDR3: TGTGCTAGCACAGAGGGCTTCCCTGGGGAGCTGTTTTTT.

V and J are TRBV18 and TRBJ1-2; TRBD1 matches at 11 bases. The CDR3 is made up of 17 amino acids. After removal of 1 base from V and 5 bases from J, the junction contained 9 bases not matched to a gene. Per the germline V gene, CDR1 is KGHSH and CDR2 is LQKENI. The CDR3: CASSPQKDRGLEYGYTF. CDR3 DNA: TGTGCCAGCTCACCACAGAAGGACAGGGGGCTAGAGTATGGCTACACCTTC.

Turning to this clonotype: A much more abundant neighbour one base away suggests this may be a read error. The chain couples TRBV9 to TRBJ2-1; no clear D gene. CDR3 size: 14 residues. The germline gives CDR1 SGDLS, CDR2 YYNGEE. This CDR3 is CASSVENRINGQFF. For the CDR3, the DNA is TGTGCCAGCAGCGTAGAGAACAGAATCAATGGGCAGTTCTTC.

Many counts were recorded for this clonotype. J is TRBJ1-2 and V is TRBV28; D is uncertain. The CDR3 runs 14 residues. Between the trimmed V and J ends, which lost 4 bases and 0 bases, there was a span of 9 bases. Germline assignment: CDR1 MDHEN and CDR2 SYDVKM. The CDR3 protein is CASSSSTTNYGYTF. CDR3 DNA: TGTGCCAGCAGTTCATCGACAACTAACTATGGCTACACCTTC.

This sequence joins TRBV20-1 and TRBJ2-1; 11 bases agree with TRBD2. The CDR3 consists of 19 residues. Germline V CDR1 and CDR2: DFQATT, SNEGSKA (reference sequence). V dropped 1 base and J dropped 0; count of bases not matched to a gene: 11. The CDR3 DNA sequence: TGCAGTGCTAGAGTCTCGACTAGCGGGGCGTCCAGCTCCTACAATGAGCAGTTCTTC. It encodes CSARVSTSGASSSYNEQFF.

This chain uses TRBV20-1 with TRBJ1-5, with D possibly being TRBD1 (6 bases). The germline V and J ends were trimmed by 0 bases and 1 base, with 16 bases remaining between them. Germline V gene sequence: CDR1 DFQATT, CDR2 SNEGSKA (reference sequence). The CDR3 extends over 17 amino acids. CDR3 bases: TGCAGTGCTAGAGATCCACGGGGGGGCTGGAGCAATCAGCCCCAGCATTTT. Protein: CSARDPRGGWSNQPQHF.

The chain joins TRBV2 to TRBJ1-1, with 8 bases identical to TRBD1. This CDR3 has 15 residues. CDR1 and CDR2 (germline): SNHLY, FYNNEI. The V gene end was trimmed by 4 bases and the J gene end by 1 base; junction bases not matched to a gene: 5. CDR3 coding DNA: TGTGCCAGCAGTGTACAGGGGGTACAGAACACTGAAGCTTTCTTT. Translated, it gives CASSVQGVQNTEAFF. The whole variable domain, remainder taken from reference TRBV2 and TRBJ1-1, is EPEVTQTPSHQVTQMGQEVILRCVPISNHLYFYWYRQILGQKVEFLVSFYNNEISEKSEIFDDQFSVERPDGSNFTLKIRSTKLEDSAMYFCASSVQGVQNTEAFFGQGTRLTVV.

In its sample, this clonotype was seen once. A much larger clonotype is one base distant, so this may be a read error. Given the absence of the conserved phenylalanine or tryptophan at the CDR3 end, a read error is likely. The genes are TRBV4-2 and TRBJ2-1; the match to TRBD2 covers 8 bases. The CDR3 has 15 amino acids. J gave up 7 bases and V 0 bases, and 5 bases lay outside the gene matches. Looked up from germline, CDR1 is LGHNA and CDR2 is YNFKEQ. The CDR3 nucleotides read TGTGCCAGCAGCCAAGAGCGCGGGGGGCGGAATGAGCAGTTCTGC. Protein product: CASSQERGGRNEQFC.

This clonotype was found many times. The CDR3 here is CASSLGDGGYGYTF. The CDR3 bases are TGTGCCAGCAGCTTAGGGGACGGGGGCTATGGCTACACCTTC. V gene TRBV7-9 combines with J gene TRBJ1-2; a possible D gene is TRBD1 (5 bases). The germline V gene has CDR1 SEHNR and CDR2 FQNEAQ (reference sequence). This CDR3 contains 14 residues. V was trimmed by 1 base and J by 4 bases, leaving 10 bases between them. The full variable domain, in which reference TRBV7-9 and TRBJ1-2 provide the parts outside the CDR3, is DTGVSQNPRHKITKRGQNVTFRCDPISEHNRLYWYRQTLGQGPEFLTYFQNEAQLEKSRLLSDRFSAERPKGSFSTLEIQRTEQGDSAMYLCASSLGDGGYGYTFGSGTRLTVV.

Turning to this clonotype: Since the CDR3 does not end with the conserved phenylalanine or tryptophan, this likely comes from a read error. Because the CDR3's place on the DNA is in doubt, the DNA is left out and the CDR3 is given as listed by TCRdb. The CDR3 region is CASSLVGGGQDEKFT. This sequence joins TRBV7-9 and TRBJ2-1; the table gives TRBD2 as D, unverified against the DNA. Inclusive of both ends, the CDR3 amounts to 15 amino acids. From germline, CDR1 is SEHNR and CDR2 FQNEAQ (reference sequence).

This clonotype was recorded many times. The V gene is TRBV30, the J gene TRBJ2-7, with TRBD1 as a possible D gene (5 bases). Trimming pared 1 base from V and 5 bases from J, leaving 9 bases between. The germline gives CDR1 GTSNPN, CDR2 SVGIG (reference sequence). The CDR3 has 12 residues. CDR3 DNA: TGTGCCTGGAGTGGCAGGGTCGACGAGCAGTACTTC. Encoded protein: CAWSGRVDEQYF.